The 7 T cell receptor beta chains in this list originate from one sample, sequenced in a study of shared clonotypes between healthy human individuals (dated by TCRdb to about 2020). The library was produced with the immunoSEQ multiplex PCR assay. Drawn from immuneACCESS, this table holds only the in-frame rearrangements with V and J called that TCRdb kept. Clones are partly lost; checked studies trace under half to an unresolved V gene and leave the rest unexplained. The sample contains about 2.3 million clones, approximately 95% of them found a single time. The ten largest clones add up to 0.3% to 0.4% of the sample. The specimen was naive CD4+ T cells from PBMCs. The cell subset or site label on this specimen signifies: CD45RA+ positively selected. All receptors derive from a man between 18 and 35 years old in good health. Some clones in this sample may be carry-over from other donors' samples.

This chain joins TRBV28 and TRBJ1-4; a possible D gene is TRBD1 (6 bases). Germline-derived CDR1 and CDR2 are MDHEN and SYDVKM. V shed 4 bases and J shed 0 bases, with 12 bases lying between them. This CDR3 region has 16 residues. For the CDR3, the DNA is TGTGCCAGCAGTTCCCGGGACAAACCAACTAATGAAAAACTGTTTTTT. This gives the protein CASSSRDKPTNEKLFF.

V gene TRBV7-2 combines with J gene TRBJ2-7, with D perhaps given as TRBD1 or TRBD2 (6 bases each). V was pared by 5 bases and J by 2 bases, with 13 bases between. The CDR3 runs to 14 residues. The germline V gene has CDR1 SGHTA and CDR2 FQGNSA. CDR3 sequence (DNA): TGTGCCAGCAGCCCCGGGGGCAGGGCCTACGAGCAGTACTTC. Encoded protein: CASSPGGRAYEQYF.

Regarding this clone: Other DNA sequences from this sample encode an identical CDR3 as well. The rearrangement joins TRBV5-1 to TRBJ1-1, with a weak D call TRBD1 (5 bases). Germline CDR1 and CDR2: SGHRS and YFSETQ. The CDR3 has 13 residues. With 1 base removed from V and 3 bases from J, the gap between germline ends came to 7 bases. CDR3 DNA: TGCGCCAGCAGCTTGTTAGGGGACACTGAAGCTTTCTTT. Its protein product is CASSLLGDTEAFF.

CDR3 nucleotide sequence: TGTGCCAGCAGACCGAAGAACACTGAAGCTTTCTTT. As protein: CASRPKNTEAFF. The chain employs TRBV6-6 and TRBJ1-1; D call uncertain. The CDR3 has 12 residues. V dropped 6 bases and J dropped 1 base, with 6 bases sitting between them. Looked up from germline, CDR1 is MNHNY and CDR2 is SVGAGI (reference sequence).

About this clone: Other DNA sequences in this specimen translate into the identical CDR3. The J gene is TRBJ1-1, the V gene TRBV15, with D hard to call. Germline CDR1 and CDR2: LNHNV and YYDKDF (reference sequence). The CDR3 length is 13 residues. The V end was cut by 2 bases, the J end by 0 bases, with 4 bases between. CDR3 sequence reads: CATSRLLNTEAFF. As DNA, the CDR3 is TGTGCCACCAGCAGATTATTGAACACTGAAGCTTTCTTT.

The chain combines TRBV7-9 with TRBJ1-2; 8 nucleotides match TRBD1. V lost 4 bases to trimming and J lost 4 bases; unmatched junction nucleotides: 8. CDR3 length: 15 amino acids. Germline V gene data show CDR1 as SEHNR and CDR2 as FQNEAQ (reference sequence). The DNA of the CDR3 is TGTGCCAGCAGCTCGACAGGGGCCATCCGCTATGGCTACACCTTC. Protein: CASSSTGAIRYGYTF.

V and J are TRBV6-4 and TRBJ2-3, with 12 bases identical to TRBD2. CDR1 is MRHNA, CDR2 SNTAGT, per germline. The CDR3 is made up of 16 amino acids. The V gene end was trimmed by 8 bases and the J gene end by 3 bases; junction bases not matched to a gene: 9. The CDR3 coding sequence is TGTGCCAGCGCGTTCCCTACTAGCGGGAGGACAGATACGCAGTATTTT. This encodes CASAFPTSGRTDTQYF.